One sample yielded the 12 T cell receptor beta chains listed below, sequenced in a study of blood T cell repertoires in COVID-19. TCRdb's table, derived via immunoSEQ multiplex PCR, lists solely in-frame clones and lacks some. Altogether over 450,000 clones are present, roughly 89% being singletons, with the ten largest covering 0.8% to 0.9%. Sample: peripheral blood. These receptors were taken from a man aged 18 to 30 with COVID-19, enrolled during active disease.

The chain combines TRBV13 with TRBJ1-3, with a weak D call TRBD1 (5 bases). The CDR3 consists of 16 residues. The V gene's germline CDR1 is PRHDT and CDR2 FYEKMQ (reference sequence). The V end lost 0 bases, the J end lost 0 bases, and 9 bases lay between the germline ends. The CDR3 nucleotides are TGTGCCAGCAGCTTAGGGAGACAGATCTCTGGAAACACCATATATTTT. It encodes CASSLGRQISGNTIYF. The whole variable domain, remainder taken from reference TRBV13 and TRBJ1-3, is AAGVIQSPRHLIKEKRETATLKCYPIPRHDTVYWYQQGPGQDPQFLISFYEKMQSDKGSIPDRFSAQQFSDYHSELNMSSLELGDSALYFCASSLGRQISGNTIYFGEGSWLTVV.

The rearrangement uses TRBV24-1 and TRBJ2-3, with 9 bases identical to TRBD2. After removal of 4 bases from V and 1 base from J, the junction contained 5 bases not matched to a gene. The CDR3 loop spans 16 amino acids. The germline gives CDR1 KGHDR, CDR2 SFDVKD. The DNA for the CDR3 is TGTGCCACCAGTGACCCCCTAGCGGGACGCACAGATACGCAGTATTTT. Its protein product is CATSDPLAGRTDTQYF.

This chain uses TRBV6-1 with TRBJ2-3; 8 bases are a match to TRBD1. Germline V lookup: CDR1 MNHNS, CDR2 SASEGT. V shed 3 bases and J 3 bases; nucleotides not matched to a gene: 5. The length of the CDR3 is 15 residues. CDR3 DNA: TGTGCCAGCAGTGACCCCACAGGGGGGACAGATACGCAGTATTTT. Its translation is CASSDPTGGTDTQYF.

The chain links TRBV9 to TRBJ2-7; D may be TRBD2 (6 bases). The CDR3 is 13 amino acids. CDR1 and CDR2 from the germline V gene are SGDLS and YYNGEE. V gave up 3 bases and J gave up 6 bases, with 13 bases separating them. The chain's CDR3 is CASSGSAGGEQYF. In DNA form, the CDR3 reads TGTGCCAGCAGCGGGTCAGCGGGCGGCGAGCAGTACTTC.

The J gene is TRBJ2-1, the V gene TRBV5-1, with 10 nucleotides matching TRBD2. With V trimmed by 6 bases and J by 0 bases, 6 bases remained unmatched. Germline CDR1 SGHRS, CDR2 YFSETQ. This CDR3 has 16 residues. In DNA form, the CDR3 reads TGCGCCAGCAATAGCGGGAGGTCCAGCTCCTACAATGAGCAGTTCTTC. Protein product: CASNSGRSSSYNEQFF.

In its sample, this clone was seen a few times. The chain links TRBV5-4 to TRBJ2-1, with 8 bases lining up with TRBD2. The ends lost 4 bases at V and 4 bases at J; junction bases unmatched: 4. The germline V gene has CDR1 SGHNT and CDR2 YYREEE (reference sequence). This CDR3 region has 14 residues. The CDR3 protein is CASSPRGVYNEQFF. The CDR3, as DNA: TGTGCCAGCAGCCCGCGGGGGGTTTACAATGAGCAGTTCTTC.

V and J are TRBV3-1 (or the pseudogene TRBV3-2) and TRBJ2-5; TRBD2 agrees at 11 bases. The CDR3 is 15 amino acids. V gave up 4 bases and J gave up 1 base; unmatched junction bases: 2. CDR1 and CDR2 from the germline V gene are LGHDT and YNNKEL (reference sequence). CDR3 DNA sequence: TGTGCCAGCAGCCCGGGGACTAGCGGCCAAGAGACCCAGTACTTC. Encoded protein: CASSPGTSGQETQYF.

This clone was counted once. The chain couples TRBV12-3 or TRBV12-4 to TRBJ2-5, with D perhaps TRBD1 (5 bases). The V gene lost 5 bases and the J gene lost 5 bases, with 12 bases spanning the gap. CDR3 length: 13 residues. The CDR3 reads CASSRTGGETQYF. The CDR3 DNA reads TGTGCCAGCAGTAGAACAGGTGGGGAGACCCAGTACTTC.

V usage is TRBV14 and J usage is TRBJ1-2; D gene unclear. Germline values: CDR1 SGHDN, CDR2 FVKESK. The CDR3 consists of 13 residues. V lost 4 bases to trimming and J lost 2 bases, with 8 bases between them. The CDR3: CASSLTPNYGYTF. The CDR3 region has the DNA TGTGCCAGCAGCCTGACACCAAACTATGGCTACACCTTC.

This chain connects TRBV6-5 to TRBJ2-3, with D possibly TRBD2 on 5 matching bases. Germline-derived CDR1 and CDR2 are MNHEY and SVGAGI. V was shortened by 3 bases and J by 6 bases, with 10 bases between the two germline ends. This CDR3 region has 13 residues. The CDR3 sequence: CASSYGRRDTQYF. The CDR3 nucleotides are TGTGCCAGCAGTTATGGCAGGAGGGATACGCAGTATTTT.

The CDR3 nucleotides read TGTGCCAGTAGTATAGCCGGGACTACGTCCTACGAGCAGTACTTC. Amino acids: CASSIAGTTSYEQYF. The gene calls are TRBV19 and TRBJ2-7; TRBD2 matches 7 bases. The CDR3 runs to 15 residues. Trimming at V came to 1 base and at J to 1 base, leaving 4 bases not matched to a gene. In germline, CDR1 is LNHDA, CDR2 SQIVND (reference sequence).

The chain is built from TRBV11-2 and TRBJ2-7; 7 positions match TRBD2. Trimming at V came to 4 bases and at J to 1 base, leaving 4 bases not matched to a gene. The CDR3 totals 14 residues. Germline CDR1 SGHAT, CDR2 FQNNGV. In nucleotides, the CDR3 is TGTGCCAGCAGCTCCCGGCGGGGGTCCTACGAGCAGTACTTC. Protein product: CASSSRRGSYEQYF.